The 26 T cell receptor beta chains reported below all come from one sample, sequenced in a study of identical twins. One entry per CDR3 protein, called by TCRdb with MiXCR from the 5' RACE reads. Of around 550,000 distinct CDR3 sequences listed, around 15% are singletons. This sample also belongs to another study, concerning yellow fever vaccine responses in identical twins.

What was sequenced was CD4+ T cells sorted from blood. The receptors originated from a woman in her late teens or twenties in good health.

The rearrangement links TRBV6-5 to TRBJ2-7; TRBD1 is a possible D gene (5 bases). CDR1 and CDR2 (germline): MNHEY, SVGAGI. The CDR3 is 15 amino acids. V was shortened by 0 bases and J by 2 bases, with 11 bases between the two germline ends. The DNA of the CDR3 is TGTGCCAGCAGTTACTCGATCAGGGCAGCCTACGAGCAGTACTTC. It translates to CASSYSIRAAYEQYF.

The chain carries TRBV14 and TRBJ2-1; 10 nucleotides line up with TRBD1. Unmatched junction bases numbered 12, after V lost 4 bases and J lost 6 bases. The CDR3 runs 17 residues. Germline CDR1 and CDR2: SGHDN and FVKESK. In DNA form, the CDR3 reads TGTGCCAGCAGCCTGACAGGGGGCAGGGTACGGGCCAATGAGCAGTTCTTC. Its protein product is CASSLTGGRVRANEQFF.

This clonotype was seen more than once but under ten times. The chain recombines TRBV28 with TRBJ2-3, with a possible D match to TRBD1 (6 bases). Germline CDR1 is MDHEN and CDR2 is SYDVKM. The CDR3 loop spans 17 amino acids. V lost 2 bases, J lost 2 bases, and 17 bases lay in between. This chain's CDR3 is CASSLPLDRIYTDTQYF. The DNA for the CDR3 is TGTGCCAGCAGTTTACCCCTGGACAGAATTTACACAGATACGCAGTATTTT.

The genes are TRBV24-1 and TRBJ2-3, with 8 bases matching TRBD1. Germline trimming cut 5 bases from V and 2 bases from J; bases unmatched to any gene: 11. This CDR3 has 17 amino acids. CDR1 and CDR2 from the germline V gene are KGHDR and SFDVKD. CDR3 sequence (DNA): TGTGCCACCAGTGGCCCACCGGGACAGGAGATCACAGATACGCAGTATTTT. Translation gives CATSGPPGQEITDTQYF.

This clonotype was counted at least ten times. V usage is TRBV24-1 and J usage is TRBJ2-2, with D unclear. The CDR3 runs to 14 residues. CDR1 and CDR2 from the germline V gene are KGHDR and SFDVKD. Trimming cost V 5 bases and J 0 bases, with 6 bases left between them. The CDR3 is CATSGRSNTGELFF. The CDR3 DNA reads as TGTGCCACCAGTGGCCGCTCGAACACCGGGGAGCTGTTTTTT.

The gene calls are TRBV29-1 and TRBJ1-1; D is perhaps TRBD1 (6 bases). Germline V lookup: CDR1 SQVTM, CDR2 ANQGSEA. CDR3 length equals 14 residues. Trimming left V 3 bases short and J 0 bases short, with 11 bases between. The CDR3 protein is CSVDRGLVNTEAFF. As DNA, the CDR3 is TGCAGCGTTGACAGGGGACTGGTGAACACTGAAGCTTTCTTT.

This clonotype has only a few counts. The chain uses TRBV7-2 and TRBJ2-3, with D tentatively TRBD2 (6 bases). Germline V gives CDR1 SGHTA, CDR2 FQGNSA. V gave up 2 bases and J gave up 6 bases, with 12 bases separating them. There are 14 residues in the CDR3. CDR3 in amino acids: CASSLIGSGDTQYF. CDR3 sequence (DNA): TGTGCCAGCAGCTTAATCGGGAGCGGGGATACGCAGTATTTT. The full variable domain, completed using reference TRBV7-2 and TRBJ2-3, is GAGVSQSPSNKVTEKGKDVELRCDPISGHTALYWYRQSLGQGLEFLIYFQGNSAPDKSGLPSDRFSAERTGGSVSTLTIQRTQQEDSAVYLCASSLIGSGDTQYFGPGTRLTVL.

The gene calls are TRBV18 and TRBJ2-1, with 13 bases that match TRBD2. The CDR3 has 15 residues. Trimming at V came to 3 bases and at J to 8 bases, leaving 4 bases not matched to a gene. Germline V lookup: CDR1 KGHSH, CDR2 LQKENI. CDR3 in amino acids: CASSPGLAGSDEQFF. The CDR3 DNA follows: TGTGCCAGCTCACCGGGACTAGCGGGATCCGATGAGCAGTTCTTC.

In its sample, this clonotype was seen many times. For the CDR3, the DNA is TGCAGCGTTGAAAAAGGGCAGTCCTACGAGCAGTACTTC. Protein: CSVEKGQSYEQYF. The chain employs TRBV29-1 and TRBJ2-7; unclear D gene. V lost 2 bases to trimming and J lost 1 base, with 9 bases between them. CDR1 SQVTM and CDR2 ANQGSEA come from the germline V gene. The CDR3 runs to 13 residues.

This chain joins TRBV28 and TRBJ2-7; either TRBD1 or TRBD2 may fit D (5 bases each). Germline values: CDR1 MDHEN, CDR2 SYDVKM. Trimming shortened V by 5 bases and J by 1 base, and 12 bases separated the two germline ends. This CDR3 contains 14 residues. The CDR3 protein is CASSARDGSYEQYV. CDR3 in DNA: TGTGCCAGCAGTGCACGGGACGGTTCCTACGAGCAGTACGTC.

This chain uses TRBV11-3 with TRBJ2-4; possibly TRBD1 for D (6 bases). The ends were cut back, 1 base at V and 8 bases at J, with 12 bases in the middle. This CDR3 has 14 residues. Per the germline V gene, CDR1 is SGHNT and CDR2 is YENEEA. CDR3 protein: CASSLARGKDIQYF. For the CDR3, the DNA is TGTGCCAGCAGCTTAGCCAGGGGAAAGGACATTCAGTACTTC.

Only a few counts were recorded for this clonotype. The rearrangement links TRBV20-1 to TRBJ2-3, with 7 bases matching TRBD1. Germline loops: CDR1 DFQATT, CDR2 SNEGSKA (reference sequence). The CDR3 runs 15 residues. V trimming: 6 bases; J trimming: 2 bases; junction bases outside the gene matches: 11. This CDR3 is CSATRQGRITDTQYF. As DNA, the CDR3 is TGCAGTGCAACCCGACAGGGAAGGATCACAGATACGCAGTATTTT.

The CDR3 nucleotides read TGTGCCAGCAGCCAAGATCTGGGTCTACAGGGAAGTAATGGCTACACCTTC. Amino acid sequence: CASSQDLGLQGSNGYTF. The chain employs TRBV3-1 and TRBJ1-2; D may be TRBD1 (6 bases). The CDR3 has 17 amino acids. Trimming left V 0 bases short and J 6 bases short, with 20 bases between. Looked up from germline, CDR1 is LGHDT and CDR2 is YNNKEL (reference sequence).

This clonotype showed up just a few times. The DNA of the CDR3 is TGTGCCAGCAGCCTTAGCGGGAGGGTTTACGAGCAGTACTTC. It translates to CASSLSGRVYEQYF. The chain carries TRBV5-4 and TRBJ2-7; 11 nucleotides align to TRBD2. This CDR3 contains 14 residues. V was clipped by 4 bases and J by 4 bases; unmatched bases: 4. Germline V gene sequence: CDR1 SGHNT, CDR2 YYREEE (reference sequence).

This clonotype occurred a few times. The gene calls are TRBV5-8 and TRBJ2-7, with a possible D match to TRBD1 (5 bases). Deletions cut 1 base from V and 12 bases from J, with 17 bases between. CDR1 is SGHTS, CDR2 YDEGEE, per germline. The CDR3 contains 13 residues. CDR3 DNA sequence: TGTGCCAGCAGCTTGCAGTCAGCGACAGCCCCGTACTTC. Translation gives CASSLQSATAPYF.

The gene calls are TRBV7-9 and TRBJ1-1; D unresolved. Germline loops: CDR1 SEHNR, CDR2 FQNEAQ (reference sequence). The V end was cut by 1 base, the J end by 7 bases, with 7 bases between. The CDR3 consists of 12 residues. The CDR3 is CASSLESDEAFF. CDR3 coding DNA: TGTGCCAGCAGCTTAGAGTCGGATGAAGCTTTCTTT.

Only one count was recorded for this clonotype. The chain uses TRBV2 and TRBJ2-1, with 9 nucleotides matching TRBD1. The CDR3 is made up of 17 amino acids. J was trimmed by 3 bases and V by 11 bases; bases with no gene match: 17. The germline V gene has CDR1 SNHLY and CDR2 FYNNEI. The CDR3 DNA reads TGTGCCCGCTGTTTGAGTATACGGGACAGGGTCTACAATGAGCAGTTCTTC. It specifies CARCLSIRDRVYNEQFF.

This chain joins TRBV5-6 and TRBJ1-1; D unclear. V shed 0 bases and J shed 4 bases, with 13 bases lying between them. The CDR3 covers 15 residues. CDR1 and CDR2 (germline): SGHDT, YYEEEE. The CDR3 loop is CASSLAEGVSTEAFF. The CDR3 DNA follows: TGTGCCAGCAGCTTGGCCGAGGGTGTAAGCACTGAAGCTTTCTTT.

The genes are TRBV6-2 or TRBV6-3 and TRBJ2-1; perhaps D is TRBD1 or TRBD2 (6 bases each). V was trimmed by 7 bases and J by 11 bases, leaving 12 bases between them. The CDR3 is 11 amino acids. Germline-derived CDR1 and CDR2 are MNHEY and SVGEGT. The CDR3 sequence is CASKGGGQQFF. In DNA form, the CDR3 reads TGTGCCAGCAAAGGGGGAGGCCAGCAGTTCTTC.

The chain has TRBV20-1 and TRBJ2-4; D not resolved. V was cut by 3 bases and J by 0 bases, with 12 bases left in between. This CDR3 has 15 residues. Germline V gene lookup returns CDR1 DFQATT and CDR2 SNEGSKA (reference sequence). In nucleotides, the CDR3 is TGCAGTGCTAGGGAGCCTGCGATAGCCAAAAACATTCAGTACTTC. Translation gives CSAREPAIAKNIQYF.

This clonotype was observed a few times. This rearrangement joins TRBV4-1 to TRBJ2-5; 8 positions agree with TRBD1. The length of the CDR3 is 15 residues. V lost 5 bases to trimming and J lost 3 bases; unmatched junction nucleotides: 8. Germline-derived CDR1 and CDR2 are MGHRA and YSYEKL. CDR3 nucleotides: TGCGCCAGCAGCGGGACAGGCGACTTCAAAGAGACCCAGTACTTC. This sequence encodes CASSGTGDFKETQYF.

The rearrangement joins TRBV20-1 to TRBJ2-1, with TRBD2 matching over 10 bases. The J segment lost 4 bases and the V segment lost 6 bases, leaving 9 bases of the junction unmatched. The CDR3 totals 15 residues. Germline V gene lookup returns CDR1 DFQATT and CDR2 SNEGSKA (reference sequence). The CDR3 sequence: CSAFTPSGGYNEQFF. CDR3 DNA: TGCAGTGCCTTTACACCTAGCGGGGGTTACAATGAGCAGTTCTTC.

This clonotype was detected a few times. The rearrangement links TRBV28 to TRBJ2-1; 8 nucleotides line up with TRBD2. Unmatched junction bases numbered 6, after V lost 2 bases and J lost 0 bases. Germline CDR1 and CDR2: MDHEN and SYDVKM. This CDR3 is 17 amino acids long. Written as DNA, the CDR3 is TGTGCCAGCAGTTTAGAAAGCGGGAGACTCTCCTACAATGAGCAGTTCTTC. The encoded protein is CASSLESGRLSYNEQFF.

The chain links TRBV28 to TRBJ2-7, with 9 nucleotides matching TRBD1. Germline CDR1 MDHEN, CDR2 SYDVKM. This CDR3 has 16 amino acids. Trimming at V came to 6 bases and at J to 3 bases, leaving 12 bases not matched to a gene. CDR3 bases: TGTGCCAGCAGCCCGAGGGGGACAGGGATCTACTACGAGCAGTACGTC. Its translation: CASSPRGTGIYYEQYV.

This clonotype has more than one count but fewer than ten. The V and J genes are TRBV3-1 and TRBJ2-7, with 8 bases matching TRBD2. Germline CDR1 is LGHDT and CDR2 is YNNKEL (reference sequence). The CDR3 extends over 15 amino acids. V lost 3 bases and J lost 4; bases outside the gene matches: 8. CDR3 loop: CASSQTHSGRYEQYF. For the CDR3, the DNA is TGTGCCAGCAGCCAGACTCACAGCGGGAGATACGAGCAGTACTTC.

This clonotype has more than one count but fewer than ten. The genes are TRBV15 and TRBJ2-2; D unclear. The germline gives CDR1 LNHNV, CDR2 YYDKDF (reference sequence). V was trimmed by 0 bases and J by 5 bases, leaving 7 bases between them. The CDR3 is 14 residues long. CDR3 DNA: TGTGCCACCAGCAGAGATTCAGAAACCGGGGAGCTGTTTTTT. Its translation: CATSRDSETGELFF.